These T cell receptor beta chains were read from a single sample in a study of response to subunit inactivated influenza vaccine. TCRdb re-called the RT-PCR reads through MiXCR, storing one row per CDR3 protein. The data hold a few hundred thousand distinct CDR3 sequences, with about 15% observed a single time. The sequencing here drew on PBMCs from blood, taken roughly 12 days after vaccination. The receptor set was obtained from a man aged 50 to 60 who received an inactivated influenza vaccine. Each CDR3 is given with its conserved first and last residue. A D gene is named only where the DNA matches it firmly. Expanded clones get a size class; other rows say once, few or many, or leave the size out.

CDR3nt: TGTGCCATCAGTGAGGAGACAGGGGCTGATACGCAGTATTTT
CDR3aa: CAISEETGADTQYF
abundance: few
d_gene: TRBD1
j_gene: TRBJ2-3
v_gene: TRBV10-3

CDR3nt: TGTGCCAGCAGTTACGCCACGGATTACACTGAAGCTTTCTTT
CDR3aa: CASSYATDYTEAFF
abundance: few
d_gene: NA
j_gene: TRBJ1-1
v_gene: TRBV6-5

CDR3nt: TGCGCCAGCAGCCAAGATATCAGGGGGAATGAGCAGTTCTTC
CDR3aa: CASSQDIRGNEQFF
abundance: NA
d_gene: TRBD1
j_gene: TRBJ2-1
v_gene: TRBV4-1

CDR3nt: TGTGCCAGCAGCTTGCTTCCGGGACAGGGGAACACCGGGGAGCTGTTTTTT
CDR3aa: CASSLLPGQGNTGELFF
abundance: NA
d_gene: TRBD1
j_gene: TRBJ2-2
v_gene: TRBV7-6

CDR3nt: TGTGCCAGCAGCGTGGGGACTAGCGGGGTCTACGAGCAGTACTTC
CDR3aa: CASSVGTSGVYEQYF
abundance: NA
d_gene: TRBD2
j_gene: TRBJ2-7
v_gene: TRBV9

CDR3nt: TGTGCCAGTACTAGCGGGGTAAAAGAGACCCAGTACTTC
CDR3aa: CASTSGVKETQYF
abundance: few
d_gene: TRBD2
j_gene: TRBJ2-5
v_gene: TRBV6-1

CDR3nt: TGCGCCAGCAGTGAGACGTCTTTCAATGAGCAGTTCTTC
CDR3aa: CASSETSFNEQFF
abundance: few
d_gene: NA
j_gene: TRBJ2-1
v_gene: TRBV10-2

CDR3nt: TGTGCCAGTAAGAGGACGGGCCCCGGTCAGGAGCAGTACTTC
CDR3aa: CASKRTGPGQEQYF
abundance: NA
d_gene: NA
j_gene: TRBJ2-7
v_gene: TRBV19

CDR3nt: TGTGCCAGCAGCCCAGGGGTCCGTGTCACTGAAGCTTTCTTT
CDR3aa: CASSPGVRVTEAFF
abundance: NA
d_gene: NA
j_gene: TRBJ1-1
v_gene: TRBV7-2

CDR3nt: TGCGCCAGCAGCTTGGGGGGATTTAGCACAGATACGCAGTATTTT
CDR3aa: CASSLGGFSTDTQYF
abundance: few
d_gene: NA
j_gene: TRBJ2-3
v_gene: TRBV5-1

CDR3nt: TGTGCCAGCACCTATCCGGGACAGAACTACGAGCAGTACTTC
CDR3aa: CASTYPGQNYEQYF
abundance: NA
d_gene: TRBD1
j_gene: TRBJ2-7
v_gene: TRBV28

CDR3nt: TGTGCCAGCACCCCGACAGGCTTGGGGAACACTGAAGCTTTCTTT
CDR3aa: CASTPTGLGNTEAFF
abundance: NA
d_gene: NA
j_gene: TRBJ1-1
v_gene: TRBV6-2/TRBV6-3

CDR3nt: TGTGCCAGCAGCTTGGGACTAGCGGGCCACGGGCCCCTCCAAGAGACCCAGTACTTC
CDR3aa: CASSLGLAGHGPLQETQYF
abundance: few
d_gene: TRBD2
j_gene: TRBJ2-5
v_gene: TRBV5-6

CDR3nt: TGTGCCAGCAGCCAGGGACAGGGGGCTTGGAATGAGCAGTTCTTC
CDR3aa: CASSQGQGAWNEQFF
abundance: NA
d_gene: TRBD1
j_gene: TRBJ2-1
v_gene: TRBV2

CDR3nt: TGTGCCAGCAGCCAAACAGGGGGCAGGAGCTACACCTTC
CDR3aa: CASSQTGGRSYTF
abundance: many
d_gene: TRBD1
j_gene: TRBJ1-2
v_gene: TRBV7-9

CDR3nt: TGTGCCAGCAGCAAAGGGACCCTAAAACAAGAGACCCAGTACTTC
CDR3aa: CASSKGTLKQETQYF
abundance: NA
d_gene: NA
j_gene: TRBJ2-5
v_gene: TRBV7-7

CDR3nt: TGTGCCAGCTCACCAACGGGACAGGGCTTAAACATTCAGTACTTC
CDR3aa: CASSPTGQGLNIQYF
abundance: NA
d_gene: TRBD1
j_gene: TRBJ2-4
v_gene: TRBV18

CDR3nt: TGTGCCAGCAGCCAAGAACTGTCCCTAGCAGATACGCAGTATTTT
CDR3aa: CASSQELSLADTQYF
abundance: NA
d_gene: NA
j_gene: TRBJ2-3
v_gene: TRBV3-1

CDR3nt: TGCGCCAGCAGCTTGTATGACAGGAGCACCGGGGAGCTGTTTTTT
CDR3aa: CASSLYDRSTGELFF
abundance: NA
d_gene: NA
j_gene: TRBJ2-2
v_gene: TRBV5-1

CDR3nt: TGTGCCAGCAGGACCACAGTCACCGGGGAGCTGTTTTTT
CDR3aa: CASRTTVTGELFF
abundance: many
d_gene: NA
j_gene: TRBJ2-2
v_gene: TRBV12-3/TRBV12-4

CDR3nt: TGTGCCAGCACTAATCGAGGAGCGGGAGCACAAGATACGCAGTATTTT
CDR3aa: CASTNRGAGAQDTQYF
abundance: NA
d_gene: TRBD2
j_gene: TRBJ2-3
v_gene: TRBV19

CDR3nt: TGCAGTGCTAGGCCGCCGGGACAGGGAGACGAGCAGTACTTC
CDR3aa: CSARPPGQGDEQYF
abundance: few
d_gene: TRBD1
j_gene: TRBJ2-7
v_gene: TRBV20-1

CDR3nt: TGTGCCAGCAGCGTCACCACCGGGGAGCTGTTTTTT
CDR3aa: CASSVTTGELFF
abundance: few
d_gene: NA
j_gene: TRBJ2-2
v_gene: TRBV9